Following are 9 T cell receptor beta chains from one sample sequenced in a study of T cell responses to AZD1222 COVID-19 vaccine. Profiling relied on immunoSEQ multiplex PCR, and the TCRdb table lists in-frame clones only, not all of them. The sample records roughly 130,000 clones, approximately 90% being singletons. Sequencing used peripheral blood, obtained on day 0 of AZD1222 vaccination. These receptors were taken from an adult in good health.

This CDR3 reads CASSLQTRQYF. In DNA, the CDR3 is TGTGCCAGCAGTTTACAGACGAGGCAGTACTTC. The chain joins TRBV12-3 or TRBV12-4 to TRBJ2-5; D not resolved. The germline V and J ends were trimmed by 2 bases and 11 bases, with 9 bases remaining between them. The CDR3 covers 11 residues.

The chain recombines TRBV18 with TRBJ2-3; 8 positions agree with TRBD2. This CDR3 spans 16 amino acids. V lost 3 bases to trimming and J lost 4 bases; unmatched junction nucleotides: 9. Germline CDR1 and CDR2: KGHSH and LQKENI. The CDR3 nucleotides read TGTGCCAGCTCACCTTTTGCGGGAGGCGGGGCAGATACGCAGTATTTT. Amino acid sequence: CASSPFAGGGADTQYF.

This sequence joins TRBV21-1 and TRBJ2-7. TRBV21-1 is a listed pseudogene. CDR3 size: 11 residues. CDR3 DNA sequence: TGTGCCAGCAGCGGAAGGTACGAGCAGTACTTC. Translating gives CASSGRYEQYF.

This chain uses TRBV7-9 with TRBJ2-7, with D possibly being TRBD1 (6 bases). Trimming stripped 2 bases from V and 1 base from J, with 9 bases between. CDR1 is SEHNR and CDR2 is FQNEAQ in the germline V gene (reference sequence). The CDR3 extends over 14 amino acids. The CDR3 loop is CASSLPTGSYEQYF. The DNA of the CDR3 is TGTGCCAGCAGCTTACCGACAGGATCCTACGAGCAGTACTTC.

The chain links TRBV5-4 to TRBJ2-3, with D uncertain. Trimming took 4 bases from V and 0 from J, leaving 6 bases between them. Germline lookup yields CDR1 SGHNT and CDR2 YYREEE (reference sequence). The CDR3 sequence is 13 residues long. CDR3 amino acids: CASSPGSTDTQYF. For the CDR3, the DNA is TGTGCCAGCAGCCCCGGCAGCACAGATACGCAGTATTTT.

This chain uses TRBV10-3 with TRBJ2-7; 16 positions match TRBD2. Germline CDR1 reads ENHRY; CDR2 reads SYGVKD. The CDR3 is 14 amino acids. J gave up 5 bases and V 6 bases, and 1 base lay outside the gene matches. Here the CDR3 DNA reads TGTGCCATCAGGGGACTAGCGGGAGGGAACGAGCAGTACTTC. Translated, it gives CAIRGLAGGNEQYF.

The J gene is TRBJ2-1, the V gene TRBV4-3, with D unclear. The CDR3 runs to 14 residues. Germline V gives CDR1 LGHNA, CDR2 YSLEER. V lost 3 bases and J lost 9, with 15 bases in between. This CDR3 reads CASSQPQAGSEQFF. The CDR3 nucleotides read TGCGCCAGCAGCCAGCCGCAAGCCGGTAGTGAGCAGTTCTTC.

The chain has TRBV7-8 and TRBJ2-7; no clear D. Trimming removed 6 bases at V and 3 bases at J, with 12 bases between. This CDR3 has 13 residues. Germline CDR1 SGHVS, CDR2 FQNEAQ. CDR3 nucleotide sequence: TGTGCCAGCAGTTTGGTCTGGGACTACGAGCAGTACTTC. Amino acids: CASSLVWDYEQYF.

V gene TRBV7-9 combines with J gene TRBJ1-4, with TRBD1 matching over 9 bases. The CDR3 runs 15 residues. The V segment lost 5 bases and the J segment 3 bases; nucleotides outside the gene matches: 4. Germline CDR1 and CDR2: SEHNR and FQNEAQ (reference sequence). CDR3 residues: CASSLGDRANEKLFF. In DNA, the CDR3 is TGTGCCAGCAGCCTAGGGGACAGGGCTAATGAAAAACTGTTTTTT.